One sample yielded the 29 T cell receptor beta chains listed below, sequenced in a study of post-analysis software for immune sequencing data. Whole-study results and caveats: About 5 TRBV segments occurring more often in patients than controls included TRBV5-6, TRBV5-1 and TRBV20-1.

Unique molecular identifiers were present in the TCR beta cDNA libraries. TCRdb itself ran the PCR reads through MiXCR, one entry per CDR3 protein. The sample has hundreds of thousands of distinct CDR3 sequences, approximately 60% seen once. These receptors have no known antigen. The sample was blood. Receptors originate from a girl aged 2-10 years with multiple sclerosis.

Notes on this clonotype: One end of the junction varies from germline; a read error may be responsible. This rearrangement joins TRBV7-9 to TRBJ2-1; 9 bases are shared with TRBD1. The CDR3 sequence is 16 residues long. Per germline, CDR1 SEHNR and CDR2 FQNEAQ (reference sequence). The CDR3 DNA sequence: TGTGCCGGCAGTTTAATCTTGACAGGGGGGTACAATGAGCAGTTCTTC. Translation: CAGSLILTGGYNEQFF.

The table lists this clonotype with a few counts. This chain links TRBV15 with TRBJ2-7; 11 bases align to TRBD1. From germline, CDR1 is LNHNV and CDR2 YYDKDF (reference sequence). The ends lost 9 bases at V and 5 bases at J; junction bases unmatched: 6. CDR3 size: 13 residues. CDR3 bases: TGTGCCACTTCCGGGGACAGGGGGAACGAGCAGTACTTC. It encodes CATSGDRGNEQYF.

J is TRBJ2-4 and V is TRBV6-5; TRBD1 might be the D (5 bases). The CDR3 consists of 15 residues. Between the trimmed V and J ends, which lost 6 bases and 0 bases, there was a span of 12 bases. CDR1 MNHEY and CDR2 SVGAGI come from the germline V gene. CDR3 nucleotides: TGTGCCAGCAGCACCCAAGGGGTAGCCAAAAACATTCAGTACTTC. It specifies CASSTQGVAKNIQYF.

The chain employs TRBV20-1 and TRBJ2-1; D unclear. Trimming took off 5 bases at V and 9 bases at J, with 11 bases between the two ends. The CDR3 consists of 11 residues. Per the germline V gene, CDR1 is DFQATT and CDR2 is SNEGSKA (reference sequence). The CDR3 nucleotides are TGCAGTGCTGCGAACGGTGGTGAGCAGTTCTTC. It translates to CSAANGGEQFF.

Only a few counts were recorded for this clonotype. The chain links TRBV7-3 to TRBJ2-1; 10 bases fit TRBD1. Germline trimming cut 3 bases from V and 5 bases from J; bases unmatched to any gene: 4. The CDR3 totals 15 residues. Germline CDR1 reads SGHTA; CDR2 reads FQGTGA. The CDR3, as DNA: TGTGCCAGCAGCTTGGGGACAGGGGTCAACAATGAGCAGTTCTTC. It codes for CASSLGTGVNNEQFF.

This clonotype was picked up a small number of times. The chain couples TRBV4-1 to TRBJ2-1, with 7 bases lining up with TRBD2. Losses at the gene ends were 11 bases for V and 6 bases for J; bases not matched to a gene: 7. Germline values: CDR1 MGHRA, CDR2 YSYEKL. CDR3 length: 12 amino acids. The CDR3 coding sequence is TGCGCCCCGCTTTGGGGGGGCAATGAGCAGTTCTTC. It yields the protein CAPLWGGNEQFF.

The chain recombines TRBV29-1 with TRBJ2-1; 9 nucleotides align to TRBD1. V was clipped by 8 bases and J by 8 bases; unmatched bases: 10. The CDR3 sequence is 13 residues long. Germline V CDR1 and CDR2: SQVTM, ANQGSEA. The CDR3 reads CSLTGGARDEQFF. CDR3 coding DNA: TGCAGCTTAACAGGGGGCGCGAGGGATGAGCAGTTCTTC.

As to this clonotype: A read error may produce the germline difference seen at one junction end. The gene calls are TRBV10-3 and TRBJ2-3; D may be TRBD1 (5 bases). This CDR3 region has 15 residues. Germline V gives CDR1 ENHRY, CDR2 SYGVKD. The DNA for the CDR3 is TGTGCCTTCAGTGAGACGACAGCTAGCACAGATACGCAGTATTTT. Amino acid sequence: CAFSETTASTDTQYF.

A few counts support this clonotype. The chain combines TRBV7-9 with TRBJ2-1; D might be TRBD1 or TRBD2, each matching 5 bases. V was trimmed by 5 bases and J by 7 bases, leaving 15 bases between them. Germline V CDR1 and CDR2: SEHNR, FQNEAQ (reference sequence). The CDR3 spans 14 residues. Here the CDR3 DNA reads TGTGCCAGCAGCCCCACGGGGACGCTTAATGAGCAGTTCTTC. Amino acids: CASSPTGTLNEQFF. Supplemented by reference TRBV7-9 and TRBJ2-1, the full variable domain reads DTGVSQNPRHKITKRGQNVTFRCDPISEHNRLYWYRQTLGQGPEFLTYFQNEAQLEKSRLLSDRFSAERPKGSFSTLEIQRTEQGDSAMYLCASSPTGTLNEQFFGPGTRLTVL.

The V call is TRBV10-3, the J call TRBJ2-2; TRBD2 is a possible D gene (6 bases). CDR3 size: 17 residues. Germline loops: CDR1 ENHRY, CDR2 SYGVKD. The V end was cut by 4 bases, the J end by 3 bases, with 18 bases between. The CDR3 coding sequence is TGTGCCATCAGTGCGGCGCCCTTGGGAGGAGACACCGGGGAGCTGTTTTTT. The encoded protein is CAISAAPLGGDTGELFF.

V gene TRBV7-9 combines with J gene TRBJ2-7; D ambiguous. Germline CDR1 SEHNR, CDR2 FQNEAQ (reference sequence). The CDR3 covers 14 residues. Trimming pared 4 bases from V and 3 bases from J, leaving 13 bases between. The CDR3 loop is CASSSLTENYEQYF. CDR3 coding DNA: TGTGCCAGCAGCTCTCTGACGGAGAACTACGAGCAGTACTTC.

The CDR3: CSAWAAQGEQPQHF. CDR3 bases: TGCAGTGCCTGGGCGGCGCAGGGGGAGCAGCCCCAGCATTTT. V and J are TRBV20-1 and TRBJ1-5; 7 bases are a match to TRBD1. The J segment lost 7 bases and the V segment lost 6 bases, leaving 12 bases of the junction unmatched. CDR1 DFQATT and CDR2 SNEGSKA come from the germline V gene (reference sequence). This CDR3 is built from 14 residues.

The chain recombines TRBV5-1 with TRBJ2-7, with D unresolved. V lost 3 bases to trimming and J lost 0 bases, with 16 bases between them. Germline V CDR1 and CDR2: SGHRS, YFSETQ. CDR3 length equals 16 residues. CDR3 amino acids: CASSSGLRPGSYEQYF. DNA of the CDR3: TGCGCCAGCAGCTCCGGTCTCAGGCCGGGCTCCTACGAGCAGTACTTC.

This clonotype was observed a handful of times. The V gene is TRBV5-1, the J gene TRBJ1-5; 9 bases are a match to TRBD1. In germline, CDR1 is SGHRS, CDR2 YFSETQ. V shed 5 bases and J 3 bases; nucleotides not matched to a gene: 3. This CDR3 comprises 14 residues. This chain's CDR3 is CASSRTGDNQPQHF. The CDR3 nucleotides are TGCGCCAGCAGTCGGACAGGGGACAATCAGCCCCAGCATTTT. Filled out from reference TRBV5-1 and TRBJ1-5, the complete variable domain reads KAGVTQTPRYLIKTRGQQVTLSCSPISGHRSVSWYQQTPGQGLQFLFEYFSETQRNKGNFPGRFSGRQFSNSRSEMNVSTLELGDSALYLCASSRTGDNQPQHFGDGTRLSIL.

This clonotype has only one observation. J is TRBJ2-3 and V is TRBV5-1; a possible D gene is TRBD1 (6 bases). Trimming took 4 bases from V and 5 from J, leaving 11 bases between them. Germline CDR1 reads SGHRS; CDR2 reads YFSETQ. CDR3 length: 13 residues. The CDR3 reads CASSAAGEDTQYF. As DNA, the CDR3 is TGCGCCAGCAGCGCCGCAGGGGAAGATACGCAGTATTTT.

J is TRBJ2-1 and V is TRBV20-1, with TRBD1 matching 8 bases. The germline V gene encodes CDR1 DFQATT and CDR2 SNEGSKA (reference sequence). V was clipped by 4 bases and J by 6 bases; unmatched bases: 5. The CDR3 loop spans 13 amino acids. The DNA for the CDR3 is TGCAGTGCTACCCAGACAGGGGTCAATGAGCAGTTCTTC. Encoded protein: CSATQTGVNEQFF.

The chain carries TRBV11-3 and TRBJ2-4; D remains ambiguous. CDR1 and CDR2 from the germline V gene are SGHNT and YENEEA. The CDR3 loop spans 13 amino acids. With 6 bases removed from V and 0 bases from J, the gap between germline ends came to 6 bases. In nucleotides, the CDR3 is TGTGCCAGCAGAGCGCCAGCCAAAAACATTCAGTACTTC. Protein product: CASRAPAKNIQYF.

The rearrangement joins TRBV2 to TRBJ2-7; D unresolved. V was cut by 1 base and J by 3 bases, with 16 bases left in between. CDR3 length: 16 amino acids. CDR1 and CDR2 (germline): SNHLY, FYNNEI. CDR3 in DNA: TGTGCCAGCAGTGAAGTAGGACGTCAGCGTTTCTACGAGCAGTACTTC. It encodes CASSEVGRQRFYEQYF.

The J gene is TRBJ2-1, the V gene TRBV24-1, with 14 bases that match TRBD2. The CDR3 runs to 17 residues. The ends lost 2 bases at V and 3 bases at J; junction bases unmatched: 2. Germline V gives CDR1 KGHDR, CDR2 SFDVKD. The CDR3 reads CATSDSGTSGSYNEQFF. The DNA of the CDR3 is TGTGCCACCAGTGATTCCGGGACTAGCGGGAGCTACAATGAGCAGTTCTTC.

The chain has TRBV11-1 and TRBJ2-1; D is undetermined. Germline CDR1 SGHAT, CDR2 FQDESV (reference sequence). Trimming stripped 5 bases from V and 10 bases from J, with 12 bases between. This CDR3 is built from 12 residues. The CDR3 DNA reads TGTGCCAGCAGCCCCAGGACCTACGAGCAGTTCTTC. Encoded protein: CASSPRTYEQFF.

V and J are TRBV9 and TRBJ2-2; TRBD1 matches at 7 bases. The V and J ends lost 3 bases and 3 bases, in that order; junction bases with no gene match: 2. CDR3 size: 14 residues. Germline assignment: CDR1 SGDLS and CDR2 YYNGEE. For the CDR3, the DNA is TGTGCCAGCAGCGCCGACAGGGACACCGGGGAGCTGTTTTTT. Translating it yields CASSADRDTGELFF.

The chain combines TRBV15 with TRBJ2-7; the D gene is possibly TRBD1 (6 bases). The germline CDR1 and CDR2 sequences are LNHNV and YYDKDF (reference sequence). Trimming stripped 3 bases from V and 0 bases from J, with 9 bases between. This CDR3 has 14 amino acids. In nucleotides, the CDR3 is TGTGCCACCAGCAGCACGGACAGCTCCTACGAGCAGTACTTC. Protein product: CATSSTDSSYEQYF.

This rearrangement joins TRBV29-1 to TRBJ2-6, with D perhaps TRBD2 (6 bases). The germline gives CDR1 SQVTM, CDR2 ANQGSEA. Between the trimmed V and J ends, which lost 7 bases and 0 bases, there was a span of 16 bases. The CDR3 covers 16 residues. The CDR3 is CSASGPADSGANVLTF. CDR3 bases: TGCAGCGCCAGCGGGCCAGCCGACTCTGGGGCCAACGTCCTGACTTTC.

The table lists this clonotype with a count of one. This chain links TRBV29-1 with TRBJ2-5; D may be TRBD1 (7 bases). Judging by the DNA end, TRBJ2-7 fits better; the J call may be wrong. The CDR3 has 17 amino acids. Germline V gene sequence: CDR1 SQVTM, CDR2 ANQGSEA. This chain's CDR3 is CSVPMPKGPARGDEQYF. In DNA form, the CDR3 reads TGCAGCGTTCCTATGCCAAAGGGGCCTGCCAGGGGGGACGAGCAGTACTTC.

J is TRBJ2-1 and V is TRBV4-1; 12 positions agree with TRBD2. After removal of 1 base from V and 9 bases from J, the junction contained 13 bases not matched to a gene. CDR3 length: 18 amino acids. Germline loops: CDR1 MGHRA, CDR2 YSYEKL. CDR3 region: CASSQGPRLAGEGAEQFF. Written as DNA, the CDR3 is TGCGCCAGCAGCCAAGGCCCACGACTAGCGGGAGAGGGTGCTGAGCAGTTCTTC.

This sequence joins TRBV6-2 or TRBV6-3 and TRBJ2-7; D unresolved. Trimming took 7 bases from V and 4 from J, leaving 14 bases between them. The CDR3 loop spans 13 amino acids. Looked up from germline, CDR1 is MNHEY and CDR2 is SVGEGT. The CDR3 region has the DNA TGTGCCAGCAAACCCCCGAACGGTTACGAGCAGTACTTC. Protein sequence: CASKPPNGYEQYF.

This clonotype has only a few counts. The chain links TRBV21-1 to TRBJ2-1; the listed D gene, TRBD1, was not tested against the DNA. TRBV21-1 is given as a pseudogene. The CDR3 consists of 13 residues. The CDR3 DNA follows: TGTGCCAGCAGCAAAATAAGGGGCAATGAGCAGTTCTTC. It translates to CASSKIRGNEQFF.

The chain's CDR3 is CASSSGTLSTDTQYF. Written as DNA, the CDR3 is TGTGCCAGCTCGTCCGGGACACTTAGCACAGATACGCAGTATTTT. V is TRBV18 and J is TRBJ2-3; D possibly corresponds to TRBD1 (6 bases). Trimming removed 6 bases at V and 0 bases at J, with 13 bases between. The germline V gene encodes CDR1 KGHSH and CDR2 LQKENI. The CDR3 contains 15 residues.

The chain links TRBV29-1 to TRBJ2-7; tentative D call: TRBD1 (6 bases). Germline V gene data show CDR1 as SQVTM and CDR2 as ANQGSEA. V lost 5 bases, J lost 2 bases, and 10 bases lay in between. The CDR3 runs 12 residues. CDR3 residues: CSVQRQAYEQYF. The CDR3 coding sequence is TGCAGCGTTCAGAGACAGGCCTACGAGCAGTACTTC.